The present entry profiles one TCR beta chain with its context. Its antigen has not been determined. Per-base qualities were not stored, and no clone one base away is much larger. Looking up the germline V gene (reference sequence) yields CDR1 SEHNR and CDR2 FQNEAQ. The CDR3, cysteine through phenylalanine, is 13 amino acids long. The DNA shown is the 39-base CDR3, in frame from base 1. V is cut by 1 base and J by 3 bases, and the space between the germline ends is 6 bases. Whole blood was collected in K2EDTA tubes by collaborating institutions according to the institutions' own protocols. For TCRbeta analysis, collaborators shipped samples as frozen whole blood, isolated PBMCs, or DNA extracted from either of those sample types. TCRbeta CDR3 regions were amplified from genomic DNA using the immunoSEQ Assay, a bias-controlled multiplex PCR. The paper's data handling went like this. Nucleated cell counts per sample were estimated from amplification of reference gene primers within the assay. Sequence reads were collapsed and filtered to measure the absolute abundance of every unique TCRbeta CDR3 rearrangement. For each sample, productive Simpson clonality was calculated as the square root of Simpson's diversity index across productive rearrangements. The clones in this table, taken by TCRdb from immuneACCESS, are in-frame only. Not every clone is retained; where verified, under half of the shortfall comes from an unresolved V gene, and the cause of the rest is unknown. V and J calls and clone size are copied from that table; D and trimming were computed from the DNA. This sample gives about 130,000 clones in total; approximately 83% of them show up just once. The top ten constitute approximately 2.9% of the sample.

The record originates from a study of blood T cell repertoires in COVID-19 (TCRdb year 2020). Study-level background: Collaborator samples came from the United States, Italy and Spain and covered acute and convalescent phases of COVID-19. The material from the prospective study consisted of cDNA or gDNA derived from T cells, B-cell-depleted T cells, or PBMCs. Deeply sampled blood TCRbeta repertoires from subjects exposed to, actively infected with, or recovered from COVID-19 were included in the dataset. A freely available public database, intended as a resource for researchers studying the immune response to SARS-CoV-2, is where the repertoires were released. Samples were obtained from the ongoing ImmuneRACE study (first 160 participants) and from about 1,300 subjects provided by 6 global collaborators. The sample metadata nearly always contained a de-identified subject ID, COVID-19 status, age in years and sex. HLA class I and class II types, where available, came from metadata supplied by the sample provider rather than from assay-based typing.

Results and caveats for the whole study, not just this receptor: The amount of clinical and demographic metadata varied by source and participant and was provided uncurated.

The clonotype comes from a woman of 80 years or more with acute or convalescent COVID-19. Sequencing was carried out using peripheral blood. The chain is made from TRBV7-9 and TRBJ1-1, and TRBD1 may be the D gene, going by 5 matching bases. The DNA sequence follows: TGTGCCAGCAGCTTAGAACAGGACACTGAAGCTTTCTTT. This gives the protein CASSLEQDTEAFF. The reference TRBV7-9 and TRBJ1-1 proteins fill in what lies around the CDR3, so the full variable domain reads DTGVSQNPRHKITKRGQNVTFRCDPISEHNRLYWYRQTLGQGPEFLTYFQNEAQLEKSRLLSDRFSAERPKGSFSTLEIQRTEQGDSAMYLCASSLEQDTEAFFGQGTRLTVV.